Listed below are T cell receptor beta chains from one sample, sequenced in a study of control samples from healthy donors and cancer patients. Some clones are missing from TCRdb's copy, which holds only in-frame ones; the method was immunoSEQ multiplex PCR. Counted here are 160,000 or so clones, about 94% occurring once; the ten biggest clones make up more than 2%. What was sequenced was blood. All receptors derive from a man over 45 in good health. Each CDR3 is given with its conserved first and last residue. Each record gives: V gene, clone size, D gene, J gene, CDR3 DNA, CDR3 protein. D genes are given only for firm matches. Size tells how often a clone was seen (once, few, many) or the class of an expanded clone, and some rows leave it out.

TRBV9,NA,TRBD1,TRBJ2-7,TGTGCCAGCAGCGTTTTGACAGGGGGCGACGAGCAGTACTTC,CASSVLTGGDEQYF
TRBV28,NA,NA,TRBJ2-3,TGTGCCAGCAGTTTATCCAGGGCTTTTGGTGCAGATACGCAGTATTTT,CASSLSRAFGADTQYF
TRBV28,once,NA,TRBJ2-7,TGTGCCAGCAGTCCTACCCAGGGAACCGACGAGCAGTACTTC,CASSPTQGTDEQYF
TRBV7-9,NA,TRBD2,TRBJ2-1,TGTGCCAGCAGCTACGGACTAGCGGGAGGGTCCTACAATGAGCAGTTCTTC,CASSYGLAGGSYNEQFF
TRBV10-1,NA,NA,TRBJ1-5,TGCGCCAGCAGGGACGGCTCCCATCAGCCCCAGCATTTT,CASRDGSHQPQHF
TRBV10-2,NA,NA,TRBJ1-5,TGCGCCAGCAGAGAACAGGCCAGGGGGCCCCAGCATTTT,CASREQARGPQHF
TRBV6-2/TRBV6-3,NA,NA,TRBJ1-1,TGTGCCAGCAGTTATGGGACAAAGAACACTGAAGCTTTCTTT,CASSYGTKNTEAFF
TRBV19,once,NA,TRBJ2-2,TGTGCCAGTAAATTCGGGGTGGTTACCGGGGAGCTGTTTTTT,CASKFGVVTGELFF
TRBV15,NA,TRBD1,TRBJ2-4,TGTGCCACCAGCAGACAGAGACAGGGAGTACAGAACATTCAGTACTTC,CATSRQRQGVQNIQYF
TRBV6-2/TRBV6-3,NA,NA,TRBJ1-1,TGTGCCAGCAGCCTACGGGTGAACACTGAAGCTTTCTTT,CASSLRVNTEAFF
TRBV28,NA,TRBD2,TRBJ2-1,TGTGCCAGCAAAACGGGAGGGGACGGGAATGAGCAGTTCTTC,CASKTGGDGNEQFF
TRBV7-9,NA,NA,TRBJ2-7,TGTGCCAGCAGCTGGTCAGGCGGAGTCTCCTACGAGCAGTACTTC,CASSWSGGVSYEQYF
TRBV5-4,once,NA,TRBJ1-2,TGTGCCAGCAGCTCGGGAATCGCAGGGATTGGTGGCTATGGCTACACCTTC,CASSSGIAGIGGYGYTF
TRBV12-3/TRBV12-4,NA,NA,TRBJ2-1,TGTGCCAGCAGTTTACAGTGGGGGGATGAGCAGTTCTTC,CASSLQWGDEQFF
TRBV7-9,NA,NA,TRBJ1-6,TGTGCCAGCAGCTACGGCGGGGATTCACCCCTCCACTTT,CASSYGGDSPLHF
TRBV10-2,NA,TRBD1,TRBJ2-7,TGCGCCAGCAGGGAGGGACAGGGTGGCCTGGCGCAGTACTTC,CASREGQGGLAQYF